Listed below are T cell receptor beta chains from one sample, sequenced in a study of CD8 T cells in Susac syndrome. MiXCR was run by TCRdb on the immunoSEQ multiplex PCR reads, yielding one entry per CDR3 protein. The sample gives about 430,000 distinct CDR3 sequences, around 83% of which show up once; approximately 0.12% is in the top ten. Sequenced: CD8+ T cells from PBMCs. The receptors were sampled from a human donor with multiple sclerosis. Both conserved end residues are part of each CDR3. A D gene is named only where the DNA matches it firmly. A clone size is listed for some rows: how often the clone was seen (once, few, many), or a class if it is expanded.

CASRPQGNTEAFF | TGTGCCAGCAGGCCACAGGGGAACACTGAAGCTTTCTTT | - | TRBJ1-1 | - | TRBV11-2
CASSGSGLAGVAKNIQYF | TGTGCCAGCAGCGGATCGGGACTAGCGGGAGTAGCCAAAAACATTCAGTACTTC | TRBD2 | TRBJ2-4 | - | TRBV5-4
CASSQSPGYTF | TGTGCCAGCAGTCAGTCACCTGGCTACACCTTC | - | TRBJ1-2 | - | TRBV28
CASSFEGGELFF | TGTGCCAGCAGCTTTGAAGGCGGGGAGCTGTTTTTT | - | TRBJ2-2 | - | TRBV11-3
CASSHAFGTLTYEQYF | TGTGCCAGCAGCCATGCCTTCGGGACCCTTACCTACGAGCAGTACTTC | - | TRBJ2-7 | - | TRBV5-6
CAIIGPDRDQNYGYTF | TGTGCCATCATTGGGCCGGACAGGGACCAGAACTATGGCTACACCTTC | TRBD1 | TRBJ1-2 | - | TRBV10-3
CASSFGIVPLGTDTQYF | TGTGCCAGCAGTTTCGGTATCGTTCCCCTGGGTACAGATACGCAGTATTTT | - | TRBJ2-3 | once | TRBV12-3/TRBV12-4
CASSEGGRRIYEQYF | TGTGCCAGCAGTGAAGGCGGGCGGAGGATCTACGAGCAGTACTTC | - | TRBJ2-7 | - | TRBV2
CATRLQGLNTEAFF | TGTGCCACCAGGCTACAGGGATTGAACACTGAAGCTTTCTTT | - | TRBJ1-1 | - | TRBV24-1
CASSQYGTSETQYF | TGTGCCAGCAGCCAGTACGGGACTAGTGAGACCCAGTACTTC | TRBD2 | TRBJ2-5 | - | TRBV4-2
CASSHEGKLSTAGKLNNEQFF | TGTGCCAGCAGCCACGAAGGAAAATTGAGTACGGCGGGAAAACTTAACAATGAGCAGTTCTTC | - | TRBJ2-1 | - | TRBV5-6
CASTIGPKETQYF | TGTGCCAGCACTATAGGGCCTAAAGAGACCCAGTACTTC | - | TRBJ2-5 | - | TRBV6-5
CASSPTTSGPNTEAFF | TGTGCCAGCAGTCCCACAACGTCGGGGCCTAACACTGAAGCTTTCTTT | - | TRBJ1-1 | - | TRBV12-3/TRBV12-4
CASEGAYSYNEQFF | TGTGCCAGCGAGGGAGCTTACTCCTACAATGAGCAGTTCTTC | - | TRBJ2-1 | - | TRBV28
CASSPGTANGYTF | TGTGCCAGCAGTCCCGGGACCGCTAATGGCTACACCTTC | - | TRBJ1-2 | once | TRBV27
CASSVDSRQGYYNEQFF | TGTGCCAGCAGCGTAGATTCCCGACAGGGCTATTACAATGAGCAGTTCTTC | TRBD1 | TRBJ2-1 | - | TRBV9
CASSVGEGGQETQYF | TGCGCCAGCAGCGTCGGAGAGGGAGGACAAGAGACCCAGTACTTC | - | TRBJ2-5 | - | TRBV4-1
CASSPPGPNYGYTF | TGTGCCAGCAGCCCCCCAGGGCCCAACTATGGCTACACCTTC | - | TRBJ1-2 | - | TRBV27
CSARDSGVGNEQFF | TGCAGTGCTAGAGATTCCGGGGTGGGCAATGAGCAGTTCTTC | - | TRBJ2-1 | - | TRBV20-1
CAWSLGTGSSYEQYF | TGTGCCTGGAGTTTAGGGACAGGGAGCTCCTACGAGCAGTACTTC | TRBD1 | TRBJ2-7 | few | TRBV30
CASSQGGYPDPYEQYF | TGTGCCAGCAGCCAAGGGGGCTATCCGGACCCCTACGAGCAGTACTTC | - | TRBJ2-7 | - | TRBV14
CASSLGFNYEQYF | TGTGCCAGCAGTTTGGGATTTAACTACGAGCAGTACTTC | - | TRBJ2-7 | - | TRBV28